The present T cell receptor (beta chain) was sequenced within a study of T cell changes during pregnancy in multiple sclerosis. V lost 4 bases to trimming and J lost 7 bases; unmatched junction nucleotides: 12. The CDR3 runs to 15 residues. In germline, CDR1 is GTSNPN, CDR2 SVGIG (reference sequence). Clones were read by immunoSEQ multiplex PCR, and TCRdb kept only the in-frame ones, dropping some. This sample yields about 48,000 clones, of which approximately 95% are seen a single time; 0.4% to 0.55% belongs to the top ten. The chain carries TRBV30 and TRBJ1-1, with 10 positions matching TRBD1. Material: CD4+ T cells from peripheral blood mononuclear cells, obtained in the first trimester of pregnancy. The clonotype comes from a female donor with multiple sclerosis, enrolled in a pregnancy study. CDR3 in amino acids: CAWTQGTGARSEAFF. For the CDR3, the DNA is TGTGCCTGGACCCAAGGGACAGGGGCGAGGAGTGAAGCTTTCTTT. The complete variable domain, with remaining parts taken from reference TRBV30 and TRBJ1-1, reads SQTIHQWPATLVQPVGSPLSLECTVEGTSNPNLYWYRQAAGRGLQLLFYSVGIGQISSEVPQNLSASRPQDRQFILSSKKLLLSDSGFYLCAWTQGTGARSEAFFGQGTRLTVV.